The 17 T cell receptor beta chains in this list originate from one sample, sequenced in a study of T cell changes during pregnancy in multiple sclerosis. Using immunoSEQ multiplex PCR, the repertoire was profiled, and TCRdb retains in-frame clones only, with some absent. The sample has approximately 100,000 clones, about 94% seen once. This sample comprised peripheral blood, obtained before pregnancy. The receptors originated from a female donor with multiple sclerosis, enrolled in a pregnancy study.

This clone was found once. The chain employs TRBV25-1 and TRBJ1-2; D gene uncertain. Germline loops: CDR1 MGHDK, CDR2 SYGVNS. This CDR3 comprises 12 residues. V lost 10 bases, J lost 7 bases, and 16 bases lay in between. In nucleotides, the CDR3 is TGTGCCACCTTTAGGAGGGCTGGTGGCTACACCTTC. Its translation: CATFRRAGGYTF.

The chain employs TRBV6-4 and TRBJ2-3; D is possibly TRBD2 (5 bases). Germline values: CDR1 MRHNA, CDR2 SNTAGT. V was pared by 6 bases and J by 3 bases, with 13 bases between. The CDR3 has 14 amino acids. The CDR3 region is CASSMEVGTDTQYF. Written as DNA, the CDR3 is TGTGCCAGCAGCATGGAGGTCGGAACAGATACGCAGTATTTT.

The CDR3 DNA reads TGTGCCAGCAGCCAAGATCGGAGGTTTGACGAGCAGTACTTC. It is translated as CASSQDRRFDEQYF. The genes are TRBV4-2 and TRBJ2-7, with D possibly matching TRBD2 (5 bases). This CDR3 has 14 residues. Germline CDR1 is LGHNA and CDR2 is YNFKEQ. The germline V and J ends were trimmed by 0 bases and 5 bases, with 11 bases remaining between them.

J is TRBJ2-2 and V is TRBV9; D remains ambiguous. Germline V gives CDR1 SGDLS, CDR2 YYNGEE. The CDR3 is 13 amino acids. Trimming stripped 0 bases from V and 4 bases from J, with 4 bases between. CDR3 bases: TGTGCCAGCAGCGTAGTATCCACCGGGGAGCTGTTTTTT. Amino acid sequence: CASSVVSTGELFF.

This chain links TRBV5-1 with TRBJ2-1; a weak D match, TRBD2 (6 bases). This CDR3 region has 15 residues. Germline-derived CDR1 and CDR2 are SGHRS and YFSETQ. V lost 0 bases, J lost 6 bases, and 13 bases lay in between. CDR3 nucleotide sequence: TGCGCCAGCAGCTTGGATGTCGGGAGTGGCAATGAGCAGTTCTTC. It yields the protein CASSLDVGSGNEQFF.

The gene calls are TRBV6-4 and TRBJ2-1; no firm D call. Germline V lookup: CDR1 MRHNA, CDR2 SNTAGT. Trimming removed 4 bases at V and 2 bases at J, with 12 bases between. CDR3 length: 15 residues. This CDR3 is CASSVGAAAYNEQFF. In DNA, the CDR3 is TGTGCCAGCAGTGTAGGCGCGGCCGCCTACAATGAGCAGTTCTTC.

V is TRBV20-1 and J is TRBJ2-7; unclear D gene. CDR1 DFQATT and CDR2 SNEGSKA come from the germline V gene (reference sequence). The germline V and J ends were trimmed by 6 bases and 4 bases, with 10 bases remaining between them. The CDR3 sequence is 11 residues long. For the CDR3, the DNA is TGCAGTGCCGGGTTGGAGTACGAGCAGTACTTC. Amino acids: CSAGLEYEQYF.

This sequence joins TRBV30 and TRBJ2-1; tentatively, D is TRBD2 (5 bases). The CDR3 extends over 12 amino acids. V dropped 4 bases and J dropped 6 bases, with 10 bases sitting between them. Germline CDR1 reads GTSNPN; CDR2 reads SVGIG (reference sequence). The CDR3 nucleotides are TGTGCCTGGACCCGGCGGGTCAATGAGCAGTTCTTC. The encoded protein is CAWTRRVNEQFF.

The rearrangement links TRBV27 to TRBJ2-5; tentatively, D is TRBD2 (6 bases). V lost 6 bases, J lost 2 bases, and 13 bases lay in between. The CDR3 loop spans 14 amino acids. CDR1 is MNHEY, CDR2 SMNVEV, per germline (reference sequence). The CDR3 spells CASSPGGVQETQYF. CDR3 in DNA: TGTGCCAGCAGCCCCGGCGGGGTTCAAGAGACCCAGTACTTC.

This sequence joins TRBV28 and TRBJ2-1, with a possible D match to TRBD2 (5 bases). Germline CDR1 reads MDHEN; CDR2 reads SYDVKM. Trimming cost V 3 bases and J 1 base, with 13 bases left between them. The CDR3 spans 16 residues. The CDR3 DNA follows: TGTGCCAGCAGTTTCCCCCGGGGTGGGTCCTACAATGAGCAGTTCTTC. Protein: CASSFPRGGSYNEQFF.

The chain employs TRBV5-8 and TRBJ1-1; D is possibly TRBD1 (6 bases). The CDR3 length is 14 residues. Germline CDR1 reads SGHTS; CDR2 reads YDEGEE. With 5 bases removed from V and 0 bases from J, the gap between germline ends came to 11 bases. CDR3 sequence (DNA): TGTGCCAGCAGGGGAGGGGGACTGAACACTGAAGCTTTCTTT. This gives the protein CASRGGGLNTEAFF.

A word on this clone: Other DNA sequences in the same sample also yield this CDR3. The chain couples TRBV19 to TRBJ2-7, with 9 bases that match TRBD2. The CDR3 extends over 14 amino acids. Germline V gene sequence: CDR1 LNHDA, CDR2 SQIVND (reference sequence). Trimming cost V 3 bases and J 3 bases; bases outside gene matches: 3. CDR3: CASSIGSGGYEQYF. In DNA form, the CDR3 reads TGTGCCAGTAGTATCGGTAGCGGGGGCTACGAGCAGTACTTC.

The chain carries TRBV30 and TRBJ2-7; D perhaps matches TRBD1 (6 bases). The CDR3 is made up of 12 amino acids. Germline loops: CDR1 GTSNPN, CDR2 SVGIG (reference sequence). The germline V and J ends were trimmed by 5 bases and 6 bases, with 14 bases remaining between them. This CDR3 is CAWSQGGGEQYF. CDR3 nucleotides: TGTGCCTGGTCACAGGGTGGTGGCGAGCAGTACTTC.

The chain links TRBV5-1 to TRBJ1-2; 8 nucleotides agree with TRBD1. V dropped 4 bases and J dropped 0; count of bases not matched to a gene: 17. CDR3 length: 19 residues. Germline CDR1 SGHRS, CDR2 YFSETQ. CDR3 DNA sequence: TGCGCCAGCAGCCCCCCTACATCGGGACAGGCCTTAGCTAACTATGGCTACACCTTC. Its translation: CASSPPTSGQALANYGYTF.

The gene calls are TRBV27 and TRBJ2-7, with D hard to call. Germline-derived CDR1 and CDR2 are MNHEY and SMNVEV (reference sequence). The CDR3 is 14 amino acids. V was shortened by 2 bases and J by 2 bases, with 10 bases between the two germline ends. The CDR3 region is CASSLGVGPYEQYF. DNA for the CDR3: TGTGCCAGCAGTTTAGGAGTAGGCCCCTACGAGCAGTACTTC.

The genes are TRBV9 and TRBJ2-5; unclear D gene. This CDR3 is 17 amino acids long. V lost 0 bases and J 1 base, leaving 16 bases between the germline ends. CDR1 and CDR2 from the germline V gene are SGDLS and YYNGEE. In DNA form, the CDR3 reads TGTGCCAGCAGCGTAGAGTTAGGCGGCCTCGGCCAAGAGACCCAGTACTTC. Its translation: CASSVELGGLGQETQYF. Combining the CDR3 with reference TRBV9 and TRBJ2-5 gives the whole variable domain DSGVTQTPKHLITATGQRVTLRCSPRSGDLSVYWYQQSLDQGLQFLIQYYNGEERAKGNILERFSAQQFPDLHSELNLSSLELGDSALYFCASSVELGGLGQETQYFGPGTRLLVL.

This chain joins TRBV29-1 and TRBJ2-1, with D perhaps matching TRBD1 (7 bases). Deletions cut 7 bases from V and 9 bases from J, with 16 bases between. Germline V lookup: CDR1 SQVTM, CDR2 ANQGSEA. The CDR3 has 12 amino acids. CDR3 loop: CSGLDQGGEQFF. Here the CDR3 DNA reads TGCAGCGGCCTCGATCAGGGGGGTGAGCAGTTCTTC.